One sample yielded the 21 T cell receptor beta chains listed below, sequenced in a study of blood T cell repertoires in COVID-19 (TCRdb year 2020). The protocol used for the library was the immunoSEQ multiplex PCR assay. TCRdb retrieved this table from immuneACCESS and kept in-frame rearrangements only. Not all clones are present; in checked studies, unresolved V genes account for under half, and no reason is known for the remainder. This sample gives about 170,000 clones in total; roughly 86% of them show up just once. Jointly, the top ten make up 6% to 7.5% of the sample. Sequenced material: peripheral blood. Receptor source: a woman of 80 years or more in a cohort sampled during active or convalescent COVID-19.

This chain links TRBV29-1 with TRBJ2-3; D gene unclear. The CDR3 has 15 amino acids. Deletions cut 3 bases from V and 6 bases from J, with 19 bases between. The V gene's germline CDR1 is SQVTM and CDR2 ANQGSEA. The chain's CDR3 is CSVDSPRVHYDTQYF. As DNA, the CDR3 is TGCAGCGTTGATTCCCCCCGGGTTCATTACGATACGCAGTATTTT.

The gene calls are TRBV4-2 and TRBJ1-6; possible D gene TRBD1, 5 bases. CDR1 and CDR2 (germline): LGHNA, YNFKEQ. The length of the CDR3 is 16 residues. Trimming removed 1 base from V and 2 bases from J, with 9 bases in between. The CDR3 spells CASSQVATAYNSPLHF. DNA for the CDR3: TGTGCCAGCAGCCAAGTGGCGACAGCCTATAATTCACCCCTCCACTTT.

The chain employs TRBV5-4 and TRBJ1-4; 10 positions agree with TRBD1. The germline V gene has CDR1 SGHNT and CDR2 YYREEE (reference sequence). CDR3 size: 18 residues. V was pared by 7 bases and J by 7 bases, with 19 bases of the junction left unmatched. The CDR3 sequence is CASGIRTGGERSSEKLFF. CDR3 DNA sequence: TGTGCCAGCGGTATCCGGACAGGGGGAGAACGAAGCAGTGAAAAACTGTTTTTT. The full variable domain, in which reference TRBV5-4 and TRBJ1-4 provide the parts outside the CDR3, is ETGVTQSPTHLIKTRGQQVTLRCSSQSGHNTVSWYQQALGQGPQFIFQYYREEENGRGNFPPRFSGLQFPNYSSELNVNALELDDSALYLCASGIRTGGERSSEKLFFGSGTQLSVL.

V and J are TRBV11-2 and TRBJ1-1; a possible D gene is TRBD1 (5 bases). CDR1 is SGHAT, CDR2 FQNNGV, per germline. V gave up 0 bases and J gave up 12 bases, with 14 bases separating them. This CDR3 contains 13 residues. Here the CDR3 DNA reads TGTGCCAGCAGCTTAGATGGGCAGGGTGTCTCTTTCTTT. It yields the protein CASSLDGQGVSFF.

The V gene is TRBV7-2, the J gene TRBJ1-2; D remains unclear. V lost 8 bases and J 1 base, leaving 5 bases between the germline ends. The germline gives CDR1 SGHTA, CDR2 FQGNSA. The CDR3 runs 11 residues. CDR3 amino acids: CASGRNYGYTF. Here the CDR3 DNA reads TGTGCCAGCGGCCGTAACTATGGCTACACCTTC. The full variable domain, with the rest looked up from reference TRBV7-2 and TRBJ1-2, is GAGVSQSPSNKVTEKGKDVELRCDPISGHTALYWYRQSLGQGLEFLIYFQGNSAPDKSGLPSDRFSAERTGGSVSTLTIQRTQQEDSAVYLCASGRNYGYTFGSGTRLTVV.

The chain has TRBV4-3 and TRBJ2-3; 10 bases match TRBD2. The CDR3 contains 19 residues. The junction had 14 bases not matched to a gene; V was cut back by 0 bases and J by 5 bases. From germline, CDR1 is LGHNA and CDR2 YSLEER. CDR3 amino acids: CASSQERILAGAYGDTQYF. The CDR3 coding sequence is TGCGCCAGCAGCCAAGAGAGGATTCTAGCGGGGGCCTACGGAGATACGCAGTATTTT.

The V gene is TRBV28, the J gene TRBJ1-1; 8 bases are shared with TRBD1. The CDR3 is 11 residues long. CDR1 and CDR2 (germline): MDHEN, SYDVKM. Germline trimming cut 5 bases from V and 11 bases from J; bases unmatched to any gene: 4. The CDR3 is CASSRDRMAFF. The CDR3 DNA sequence: TGTGCCAGCAGTCGGGACAGGATGGCTTTCTTT.

The chain recombines TRBV6-2 or TRBV6-3 with TRBJ2-1; 9 bases align to TRBD1. Looked up from germline, CDR1 is MNHEY and CDR2 is SVGEGT. The length of the CDR3 is 17 residues. V gave up 6 bases and J gave up 6 bases; unmatched junction bases: 15. In DNA, the CDR3 is TGTGCCAGCAGCCTCCCGACAGGGGGTTGGCTTATCAATGAGCAGTTCTTC. This encodes CASSLPTGGWLINEQFF.

The chain recombines TRBV9 with TRBJ2-3; 8 nucleotides agree with TRBD2. CDR1 SGDLS and CDR2 YYNGEE come from the germline V gene. The V gene end was trimmed by 3 bases and the J gene end by 4 bases; junction bases not matched to a gene: 10. The CDR3 is made up of 16 amino acids. DNA of the CDR3: TGTGCCAGCAGCGCGGAGATAGCGGGGTCTCCAGATACGCAGTATTTT. It codes for CASSAEIAGSPDTQYF.

V and J are TRBV19 and TRBJ1-1, with 7 bases aligning to TRBD1. This CDR3 is 14 amino acids long. The germline V gene encodes CDR1 LNHDA and CDR2 SQIVND (reference sequence). Unmatched junction bases numbered 10, after V lost 3 bases and J lost 9 bases. This chain's CDR3 is CASSMDRRKNKAFF. DNA for the CDR3: TGTGCCAGTAGTATGGACAGGCGGAAGAATAAAGCTTTCTTT. Together with reference TRBV19 and TRBJ1-1, the CDR3 gives the full variable domain: DGGITQSPKYLFRKEGQNVTLSCEQNLNHDAMYWYRQDPGQGLRLIYYSQIVNDFQKGDIAEGYSVSREKKESFPLTVTSAQKNPTAFYLCASSMDRRKNKAFFGQGTRLTVV.

The chain recombines TRBV9 with TRBJ2-2; the match to TRBD2 covers 9 bases. Trimming at V came to 4 bases and at J to 5 bases, leaving 6 bases not matched to a gene. Germline CDR1 reads SGDLS; CDR2 reads YYNGEE. The CDR3 covers 15 residues. CDR3 sequence reads: CASSPRLAGTGELFF. CDR3 bases: TGTGCCAGCAGCCCCCGGCTAGCGGGAACCGGGGAGCTGTTTTTT.

This sequence joins TRBV7-2 and TRBJ2-3; weak D call: TRBD1 (6 bases). Germline assignment: CDR1 SGHTA and CDR2 FQGNSA. The CDR3 runs 16 residues. Trimming shortened V by 2 bases and J by 8 bases, and 20 bases separated the two germline ends. The DNA of the CDR3 is TGTGCCAGCAGCTTAAGCAGGGGCGACTTTTACTCTACGCAGTATTTT. It translates to CASSLSRGDFYSTQYF.

As DNA, the CDR3 is TGTGCCAGCAGCGTAGTATTAGGGGCCGGGGAGCTGTTTTTT. This sequence encodes CASSVVLGAGELFF. V and J are TRBV9 and TRBJ2-2; D is perhaps TRBD1 (5 bases). Germline V gene data show CDR1 as SGDLS and CDR2 as YYNGEE. Trimming stripped 0 bases from V and 6 bases from J, with 9 bases between. This CDR3 has 14 amino acids.

CDR3 loop: CASALGGGTGELFF. CDR3 bases: TGTGCCAGCGCCCTCGGCGGGGGGACCGGGGAGCTGTTTTTT. The rearrangement links TRBV5-5 to TRBJ2-2, with 8 bases aligning to TRBD2. V trimming: 7 bases; J trimming: 5 bases; junction bases outside the gene matches: 7. The CDR3 spans 14 residues. Germline V CDR1 and CDR2: SGHKS, YYEKEE (reference sequence).

The chain uses TRBV9 and TRBJ2-6, with D unclear. Looked up from germline, CDR1 is SGDLS and CDR2 is YYNGEE. CDR3 length: 16 residues. V lost 4 bases and J 1 base, leaving 12 bases between the germline ends. DNA for the CDR3: TGTGCCAGCAGCCCCGAGGTGGTATCTGGGGCCAACGTCCTGACTTTC. As protein: CASSPEVVSGANVLTF.

This chain uses TRBV3-1 (or the pseudogene TRBV3-2) with TRBJ1-6; TRBD1 agrees at 7 bases. The germline gives CDR1 LGHDT, CDR2 YNNKEL (reference sequence). The CDR3 length is 17 residues. The V gene end was trimmed by 6 bases and the J gene end by 5 bases; junction bases not matched to a gene: 13. This CDR3 reads CASSNRQGFWNNSPLHF. In DNA form, the CDR3 reads TGTGCCAGCAGTAACCGACAGGGCTTTTGGAATAATTCACCCCTCCACTTT.

This clone was detected ten times or more. The rearrangement uses TRBV19 and TRBJ1-4; D ambiguous. CDR1 is LNHDA and CDR2 is SQIVND in the germline V gene (reference sequence). The CDR3 sequence is 16 residues long. V was clipped by 6 bases and J by 0 bases, with 14 bases between them. The CDR3 coding sequence is TGTGCCAGTAGGGAGATATACCGTGCAACTAATGAAAAACTGTTTTTT. It specifies CASREIYRATNEKLFF.

Here the CDR3 reads CASSKRETATGELFF. In nucleotides, the CDR3 is TGTGCCAGCAGCAAAAGGGAGACGGCTACCGGGGAGCTGTTTTTT. V is TRBV21-1 and J is TRBJ2-2; the D segment call TRBD2 is taken from the table without a DNA check. TRBV21-1 is recorded as a pseudogene. This CDR3 has 15 residues.

A single count supports this clone. This chain's CDR3 is CASRLVRRGTDTQYF. The CDR3 coding sequence is TGTGCCAGCAGGTTGGTTCGGAGGGGCACAGATACGCAGTATTTT. This chain joins TRBV13 and TRBJ2-3; perhaps TRBD2 as D (6 bases). The CDR3 has 15 residues. With 6 bases removed from V and 1 base from J, the gap between germline ends came to 14 bases. The germline V gene encodes CDR1 PRHDT and CDR2 FYEKMQ (reference sequence).

V is TRBV7-8 and J is TRBJ2-7, with TRBD2 matching over 13 bases. In germline, CDR1 is SGHVS, CDR2 FQNEAQ. Trimming cost V 1 base and J 0 bases; bases outside gene matches: 6. This CDR3 contains 18 residues. This chain's CDR3 is CASSLVGTSGTSSYEQYF. CDR3 coding DNA: TGTGCCAGCAGCTTAGTTGGGACTAGCGGGACGAGCTCCTACGAGCAGTACTTC.

The genes are TRBV5-4 and TRBJ2-7; TRBD1 matches at 11 bases. Germline V lookup: CDR1 SGHNT, CDR2 YYREEE (reference sequence). The CDR3 sequence is 17 residues long. Trimming cost V 4 bases and J 2 bases; bases outside gene matches: 11. For the CDR3, the DNA is TGTGCCAGCAGCCCCCCCTCAGGGACAGGGGGTCCCTACGAGCAGTACTTC. Its protein is CASSPPSGTGGPYEQYF.